The sequence of this TCR beta chain was determined in a study of cytomegalovirus exposure and HLA in healthy donors. Study-wide findings and caveats: Prior analysis indicated that the majority of TCR beta V segments exhibited productivity approximately 87% or approximately 30% of the time.

PCR amplification relied on 60 Vbeta primers (plus 13 Jbeta primers). In the study's own analysis: About 10 million of some 80 million unique TCR beta chains were shared, per a later count. Sequencing was performed with immunoSEQ multiplex PCR; in TCRdb, only in-frame clones are kept and a portion is missing. That table gives V, J and clone size, and the DNA gave D and trimming. The data show 100,000 to 150,000 clones, 83% seen once. This clone was seen once. As yet, its antigen is unknown. Per germline, CDR1 PRHDT and CDR2 FYEKMQ (reference sequence). This CDR3 spans 14 amino acids. V lost 0 bases to trimming and J lost 4 bases, with 6 bases between them.

The material sequenced was PBMCs. This TCR came from a woman aged 40-49 years in good health and CMV-seropositive. The rearrangement links TRBV13 to TRBJ2-2, with D perhaps TRBD1 (6 bases). The CDR3 sequence: CASSLGQGTGELFF. The CDR3 DNA reads as TGTGCCAGCAGCTTAGGACAGGGCACCGGGGAGCTGTTTTTT.